Presented here are 27 T cell receptor beta chains from one specimen sequenced in a study of T cells in Graves' hyperthyroidism and ophthalmopathy. TCR beta CDR3 regions were amplified from RNA. The TCR CDR3 first-round RT-PCR relied on the HTBI primer set. TCRdb redid the calling of the multiplex PCR reads with MiXCR, one entry per CDR3 protein. The repertoire holds around 290,000 distinct CDR3 sequences, 10% to 15% seen once, with 6% to 8% in the top ten. The source material was blood. These receptors came from a woman in her twenties or thirties with Graves' hyperthyroidism that later progressed to Graves' ophthalmopathy.

This chain links TRBV2 with TRBJ1-2, with D uncertain. V was pared by 1 base and J by 7 bases, with 13 bases between. The length of the CDR3 is 14 residues. CDR1 and CDR2 (germline): SNHLY, FYNNEI. The DNA of the CDR3 is TGTGCCAGCAGTGAAGAGGATTCCTGGGGTGGCTACACCTTC. It encodes CASSEEDSWGGYTF. The complete variable domain, with remaining parts taken from reference TRBV2 and TRBJ1-2, reads EPEVTQTPSHQVTQMGQEVILRCVPISNHLYFYWYRQILGQKVEFLVSFYNNEISEKSEIFDDQFSVERPDGSNFTLKIRSTKLEDSAMYFCASSEEDSWGGYTFGSGTRLTVV.

This rearrangement joins TRBV20-1 to TRBJ2-1; TRBD2 agrees at 12 bases. The CDR3 extends over 15 amino acids. Germline CDR1 reads DFQATT; CDR2 reads SNEGSKA (reference sequence). V lost 4 bases and J lost 8; bases outside the gene matches: 9. The CDR3 sequence is CSAISTSGRSYEQFF. CDR3 nucleotide sequence: TGCAGTGCTATCAGCACTAGCGGGAGGAGTTATGAGCAGTTCTTC.

This clonotype was picked up many times. The chain couples TRBV7-9 to TRBJ2-7; no firm D call. Deletions cut 4 bases from V and 5 bases from J, with 21 bases between. There are 16 residues in the CDR3. CDR1 and CDR2 (germline): SEHNR, FQNEAQ (reference sequence). CDR3 amino acids: CASSSKGAALWDEQYF. The DNA of the CDR3 is TGTGCCAGCAGCTCAAAGGGTGCGGCGCTTTGGGACGAGCAGTACTTC. Filled out from reference TRBV7-9 and TRBJ2-7, the complete variable domain reads DTGVSQNPRHKITKRGQNVTFRCDPISEHNRLYWYRQTLGQGPEFLTYFQNEAQLEKSRLLSDRFSAERPKGSFSTLEIQRTEQGDSAMYLCASSSKGAALWDEQYFGPGTRLTVT.

This clonotype was counted between two and nine times. The V and J genes are TRBV20-1 and TRBJ2-1, with D perhaps TRBD2 (7 bases). This CDR3 region has 16 residues. CDR1 is DFQATT and CDR2 is SNEGSKA in the germline V gene (reference sequence). The CDR3 protein is CRGTLGGTSADNEQFF. CDR3 nucleotide sequence: TGCAGGGGAACTTTAGGGGGTACTAGCGCTGACAATGAGCAGTTCTTC.

This clonotype showed up many times. The chain employs TRBV3-1 and TRBJ1-2; no clear D gene. The V gene's germline CDR1 is LGHDT and CDR2 YNNKEL (reference sequence). V lost 1 base, J lost 4 bases, and 10 bases lay in between. The CDR3 runs 14 residues. CDR3 coding DNA: TGTGCCAGCAGCCAAGGAGAAGGAAGCTATGGCTACACCTTC. Amino acids: CASSQGEGSYGYTF.

This clonotype has only a few counts. The J gene is TRBJ2-7, the V gene TRBV4-1, with TRBD2 matching 9 bases. There are 16 residues in the CDR3. J lost 2 bases, V lost 1 base, and 6 bases had no gene match. Germline V gene data show CDR1 as MGHRA and CDR2 as YSYEKL. The CDR3 loop is CASSQGGTSPTYEQYF. In DNA, the CDR3 is TGCGCCAGCAGCCAAGGCGGGACTAGCCCAACCTACGAGCAGTACTTC.

There are many counts of this clonotype. This chain connects TRBV7-9 to TRBJ2-3; 7 bases map to TRBD1. This CDR3 has 16 residues. In germline, CDR1 is SEHNR, CDR2 FQNEAQ (reference sequence). V shed 5 bases and J 0 bases; nucleotides not matched to a gene: 8. CDR3 region: CASSRRQGPSTDTQYF. CDR3 in DNA: TGTGCCAGCAGCCGACGACAGGGTCCAAGCACAGATACGCAGTATTTT.

This clonotype was found many times. The V and J genes are TRBV7-2 and TRBJ2-3, with a tentative D call TRBD1 (6 bases). The V end lost 1 base, the J end lost 2 bases, and 7 bases lay between the germline ends. The CDR3 covers 14 residues. Germline CDR1 is SGHTA and CDR2 is FQGNSA. The CDR3 region has the DNA TGTGCCAGCAGCTTAGGACAGGACACAGATACGCAGTATTTT. Protein: CASSLGQDTDTQYF.

The V gene is TRBV7-2, the J gene TRBJ2-2; the match to TRBD2 covers 9 bases. Germline loops: CDR1 SGHTA, CDR2 FQGNSA. J lost 8 bases, V lost 3 bases, and 7 bases had no gene match. The CDR3 covers 15 residues. CDR3 sequence (DNA): TGTGCCAGCAGCTTTCGGCGGGAGGGCGGGGGGGAGCTGTTTTTT. The encoded protein is CASSFRREGGGELFF.

In its sample, this clonotype was seen a few times. This chain uses TRBV4-2 with TRBJ2-6; TRBD2 aligns across 7 bases. The CDR3 is made up of 19 amino acids. Germline-derived CDR1 and CDR2 are LGHNA and YNFKEQ. Trimming at V came to 4 bases and at J to 0 bases, leaving 12 bases not matched to a gene. The CDR3 nucleotides read TGTGCCAGCAGCCGGGGGGAAGCGGGATCGCTCTCTGGGGCCAACGTCCTGACTTTC. It yields the protein CASSRGEAGSLSGANVLTF.

V is TRBV4-3 and J is TRBJ2-5; D is uncertain. The germline CDR1 and CDR2 sequences are LGHNA and YSLEER. Deletions cut 0 bases from V and 0 bases from J, with 8 bases between. The CDR3 has 15 residues. Here the CDR3 DNA reads TGCGCCAGCAGCCAAGACATATCGGACCAAGAGACCCAGTACTTC. Its translation: CASSQDISDQETQYF.

This clonotype showed up many times. The chain recombines TRBV3-1 with TRBJ2-1; 8 nucleotides align to TRBD2. Looked up from germline, CDR1 is LGHDT and CDR2 is YNNKEL (reference sequence). CDR3 length: 16 residues. Unmatched junction bases numbered 7, after V lost 4 bases and J lost 2 bases. The CDR3 region is CASSLYGLATYNEQFF. CDR3 sequence (DNA): TGTGCCAGCAGCCTATATGGACTAGCTACCTACAATGAGCAGTTCTTC.

There are a few counts of this clonotype. The rearrangement uses TRBV12-3 or TRBV12-4 and TRBJ2-2, with D tentatively TRBD2 (5 bases). V was pared by 6 bases and J by 6 bases, with 17 bases between. The CDR3 contains 15 residues. DNA of the CDR3: TGTGCCAGCAGCCCCCCGGGGTCCCCTGCCGGGGAGCTGTTTTTT. Its translation: CASSPPGSPAGELFF.

The CDR3 nucleotides read TGTGCCAGACGAAGGGACAGTAAGAACACTGAAGCTTTCTTT. This codes for CARRRDSKNTEAFF. The chain employs TRBV6-2 or TRBV6-3 and TRBJ1-1, with TRBD1 identical over 7 bases. The CDR3 has 14 residues. The junction had 8 bases not matched to a gene; V was cut back by 9 bases and J by 1 base. The germline V gene has CDR1 MNHEY and CDR2 SVGEGT.

This chain uses TRBV2 with TRBJ2-3, with 10 bases aligning to TRBD2. The V and J ends lost 5 bases and 8 bases, in that order; junction bases with no gene match: 10. Germline V gene data show CDR1 as SNHLY and CDR2 as FYNNEI. The CDR3 sequence is 15 residues long. The CDR3 protein is CASSLLAGRAGTQYF. CDR3 DNA: TGTGCCAGCAGTTTACTAGCGGGGCGAGCGGGTACGCAGTATTTT.

This clonotype came up many times. The CDR3 loop is CASMYQGSLGYTF. CDR3 nucleotides: TGTGCCAGTATGTACCAGGGGAGTCTAGGCTACACCTTC. This sequence joins TRBV6-1 and TRBJ1-2, with D maybe TRBD1 (6 bases). Germline-derived CDR1 and CDR2 are MNHNS and SASEGT. The V end was cut by 9 bases, the J end by 8 bases, with 19 bases between. The CDR3 loop spans 13 amino acids.

This clonotype has at least ten counts. This rearrangement joins TRBV14 to TRBJ1-1; D is ambiguous. The germline gives CDR1 SGHDN, CDR2 FVKESK. This CDR3 spans 14 amino acids. The germline V and J ends were trimmed by 1 base and 6 bases, with 12 bases remaining between them. The CDR3: CASSQVLASPEAFF. The CDR3 coding sequence is TGTGCCAGCAGCCAAGTTCTGGCCTCCCCTGAAGCTTTCTTT.

This clonotype showed up many times. This rearrangement joins TRBV7-9 to TRBJ2-1; TRBD2 aligns across 10 bases. The CDR3 totals 18 residues. Per germline, CDR1 SEHNR and CDR2 FQNEAQ (reference sequence). J lost 5 bases, V lost 5 bases, and 15 bases had no gene match. CDR3 sequence (DNA): TGTGCCAGCAGCCCAGTGGTACCGGGACTAGCGATAAACAATGAGCAGTTCTTC. Protein product: CASSPVVPGLAINNEQFF.

The chain has TRBV29-1 and TRBJ2-1, with D possibly TRBD1 on 6 matching bases. V lost 3 bases and J 9 bases, leaving 15 bases between the germline ends. There are 13 residues in the CDR3. Germline V gene data show CDR1 as SQVTM and CDR2 as ANQGSEA. CDR3 sequence (DNA): TGCAGCGTTGACGTTGGCAGGGGAACTGAGCAGTTCTTC. It encodes CSVDVGRGTEQFF.

This clonotype was picked up many times. This sequence joins TRBV16 and TRBJ1-5; D gene ambiguous. CDR1 is KGHSY and CDR2 is FQNENV in the germline V gene. Trimming stripped 2 bases from V and 4 bases from J, with 6 bases between. The CDR3 extends over 13 amino acids. As DNA, the CDR3 is TGTGCCAGCAGCCAACGAGTTAATCAGCCCCAGCATTTT. It specifies CASSQRVNQPQHF. Together with reference TRBV16 and TRBJ1-5, the CDR3 gives the full variable domain: GEEVAQTPKHLVRGEGQKAKLYCAPIKGHSYVFWYQQVLKNEFKFLISFQNENVFDETGMPKERFSAKCLPNSPCSLEIQATKLEDSAVYFCASSQRVNQPQHFGDGTRLSIL.

This clonotype came up a few times. The junction shows a germline mismatch at one end, possibly a read error. The chain has TRBV20-1 and TRBJ2-7; 7 bases align to TRBD1. Germline CDR1 is DFQATT and CDR2 is SNEGSKA (reference sequence). The CDR3 is 14 residues long. CDR3 residues: CSAITGAVSDEQYF. The CDR3 bases are TGCAGTGCTATCACAGGGGCCGTCTCCGACGAGCAGTACTTC.

This clonotype was detected ten times or more. The rearrangement joins TRBV7-9 to TRBJ1-1; D is unclear. V gave up 5 bases and J gave up 5 bases, with 9 bases separating them. Per germline, CDR1 SEHNR and CDR2 FQNEAQ (reference sequence). The CDR3 is 12 amino acids. The CDR3 loop reads CASSQTRTEAFF. The CDR3 region has the DNA TGTGCCAGCAGCCAGACCCGGACTGAAGCTTTCTTT.

This clonotype was seen at least ten times. The chain employs TRBV7-8 and TRBJ2-1; 10 bases match TRBD2. The CDR3 sequence is 17 residues long. Trimming removed 5 bases from V and 6 bases from J; junction bases left unmatched: 13. Per the germline V gene, CDR1 is SGHVS and CDR2 is FQNEAQ. CDR3: CASSPGLADWAGNEQFF. CDR3 DNA: TGTGCCAGCAGCCCTGGACTAGCGGACTGGGCGGGCAATGAGCAGTTCTTC.

The sample holds many counts of this clonotype. The chain joins TRBV12-3 or TRBV12-4 to TRBJ2-1, with D possibly matching TRBD2 (6 bases). V was pared by 6 bases and J by 6 bases, with 18 bases between. The CDR3 totals 15 residues. The CDR3: CASSVTGGVSNEQFF. In DNA form, the CDR3 reads TGTGCCAGCAGCGTCACTGGAGGGGTATCCAATGAGCAGTTCTTC.

This clonotype was observed at least ten times. The V and J genes are TRBV28 and TRBJ2-1; 11 positions agree with TRBD2. From germline, CDR1 is MDHEN and CDR2 SYDVKM. The CDR3 is made up of 15 amino acids. The V segment lost 4 bases and the J segment 14 bases; nucleotides outside the gene matches: 13. CDR3: CASSSPASGRLREFF. CDR3 in DNA: TGTGCCAGCAGTTCACCGGCTAGCGGGAGGCTAAGGGAGTTCTTC.

This clonotype showed up many times. The chain has TRBV3-1 and TRBJ2-2, with TRBD2 matching 9 bases. V lost 4 bases to trimming and J lost 6 bases; unmatched junction nucleotides: 3. CDR3 size: 14 residues. The germline V gene encodes CDR1 LGHDT and CDR2 YNNKEL (reference sequence). The CDR3: CASSLAGVPGELFF. CDR3 nucleotide sequence: TGTGCCAGCAGCCTAGCGGGAGTCCCCGGGGAGCTGTTTTTT.

This clonotype showed up many times. This chain uses TRBV7-9 with TRBJ2-3; D gene unclear. V dropped 5 bases and J dropped 0 bases, with 12 bases sitting between them. The CDR3 consists of 15 residues. Looked up from germline, CDR1 is SEHNR and CDR2 is FQNEAQ (reference sequence). For the CDR3, the DNA is TGTGCCAGCAGCCTACAGCATACTAGCACAGATACGCAGTATTTT. Translation: CASSLQHTSTDTQYF. Full variable domain (outside the CDR3, taken from reference TRBV7-9 and TRBJ2-3): DTGVSQNPRHKITKRGQNVTFRCDPISEHNRLYWYRQTLGQGPEFLTYFQNEAQLEKSRLLSDRFSAERPKGSFSTLEIQRTEQGDSAMYLCASSLQHTSTDTQYFGPGTRLTVL.